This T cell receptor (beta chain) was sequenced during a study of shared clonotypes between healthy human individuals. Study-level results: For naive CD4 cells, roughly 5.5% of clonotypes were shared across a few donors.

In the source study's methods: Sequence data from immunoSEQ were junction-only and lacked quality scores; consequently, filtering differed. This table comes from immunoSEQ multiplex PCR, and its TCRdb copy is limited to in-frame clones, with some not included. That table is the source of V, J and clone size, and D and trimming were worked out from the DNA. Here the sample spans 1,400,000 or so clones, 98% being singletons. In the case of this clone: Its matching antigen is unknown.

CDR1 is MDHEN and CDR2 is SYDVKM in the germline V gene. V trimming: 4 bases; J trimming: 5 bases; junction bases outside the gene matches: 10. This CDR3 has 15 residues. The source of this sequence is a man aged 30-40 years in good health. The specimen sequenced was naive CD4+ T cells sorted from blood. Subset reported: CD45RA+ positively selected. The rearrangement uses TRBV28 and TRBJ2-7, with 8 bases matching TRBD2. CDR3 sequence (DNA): TGTGCCAGCAGTTCCCAGAGCGGGAGTATCGACGAGCAGTACTTC. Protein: CASSSQSGSIDEQYF.